A single sample is the source of the 5 T cell receptor beta chains below, sequenced in a study of T cell changes during pregnancy in multiple sclerosis. Clones were sequenced by immunoSEQ multiplex PCR, and TCRdb holds only the in-frame ones, with some missing. The sample includes some 38,000 clones, about 93% of them seen just once. Sample: CD4+ T cells from peripheral blood mononuclear cells, taken after pregnancy. The origin of the receptors is a female donor in good health, enrolled as a control in a pregnancy study.

The CDR3 spells CASSLLAGGSNEQFF. The CDR3 coding sequence is TGTGCCAGCAGCTTATTAGCGGGGGGTTCGAATGAGCAGTTCTTC. This chain connects TRBV7-9 to TRBJ2-1; 10 bases agree with TRBD2. This CDR3 comprises 15 residues. V shed 2 bases and J 7 bases; nucleotides not matched to a gene: 5. CDR1 is SEHNR and CDR2 is FQNEAQ in the germline V gene (reference sequence).

The count of this clone is one. The chain uses TRBV4-3 and TRBJ2-3, with a tentative D call TRBD1 (6 bases). The CDR3 sequence is 19 residues long. Trimming removed 3 bases at V and 0 bases at J, with 22 bases between. CDR1 is LGHNA and CDR2 is YSLEER in the germline V gene. The CDR3 is CASSHRPLTGPESTDTQYF. The CDR3 coding sequence is TGCGCCAGCAGCCACCGACCCCTTACAGGGCCCGAAAGCACAGATACGCAGTATTTT.

The chain uses TRBV7-6 and TRBJ2-5; D is possibly TRBD2 (5 bases). The CDR3 is 14 residues long. Looked up from germline, CDR1 is SGHVS and CDR2 is FNYEAQ. V shed 0 bases and J shed 5 bases, with 10 bases lying between them. CDR3 in DNA: TGTGCCAGCAGCTTAGCCATAAGGACTGAGACCCAGTACTTC. It yields the protein CASSLAIRTETQYF.

V and J are TRBV6-4 and TRBJ2-1, with D hard to call. This CDR3 region has 14 residues. V was shortened by 3 bases and J by 4 bases, with 10 bases between the two germline ends. CDR1 and CDR2 from the germline V gene are MRHNA and SNTAGT. In nucleotides, the CDR3 is TGTGCCAGCAGTGAACAGAACGGATACAATGAGCAGTTCTTC. This codes for CASSEQNGYNEQFF.

DNA for the CDR3: TGTGCCAGCAGCTTGGTAGCGGGGGGGGCTTGGAATGAGCAGTTCTTC. It codes for CASSLVAGGAWNEQFF. This sequence joins TRBV5-4 and TRBJ2-1, with 11 nucleotides matching TRBD2. With V trimmed by 0 bases and J by 7 bases, 6 bases remained unmatched. Germline loops: CDR1 SGHNT, CDR2 YYREEE (reference sequence). The CDR3 loop spans 16 amino acids.